One and the same sample provided the 31 T cell receptor beta chains below, sequenced in a study of blood T cells in healthy people across ages. PCR was performed a second time for about 6 to 12 cycles using a sample-barcoded 5' primer and a J-beta primer mix. TCRdb processed the 5' RACE reads anew with MiXCR; each CDR3 protein has one entry. The sample includes about 1.4 million distinct CDR3 sequences, roughly 60% of them seen just once. Specimen: blood. Receptor source: a man between 18 and 29 years old in good health.

The rearrangement links TRBV4-3 to TRBJ2-1; D gene ambiguous. Germline assignment: CDR1 LGHNA and CDR2 YSLEER. This CDR3 is built from 15 residues. Trimming cost V 4 bases and J 10 bases, with 20 bases left between them. The DNA for the CDR3 is TGCGCCAGCAGCCCCCGCCGGATGGGCTGGGAAGAGCAGTTCTTC. It yields the protein CASSPRRMGWEEQFF.

As DNA, the CDR3 is TGTGCCAGCAGCCTCAGGGCAGGCGGAGCTAACTATGGCTACACCTTC. Translating gives CASSLRAGGANYGYTF. The chain couples TRBV3-1 to TRBJ1-2; D is possibly TRBD1 (5 bases). The CDR3 is 16 amino acids. From germline, CDR1 is LGHDT and CDR2 YNNKEL (reference sequence). Trimming shortened V by 4 bases and J by 0 bases, and 15 bases separated the two germline ends.

The chain is built from TRBV28 and TRBJ2-1, with TRBD2 matching over 9 bases. V shed 2 bases, J shed 9 bases, and the junction held 11 bases outside the gene matches. The CDR3 is made up of 16 amino acids. Germline V gives CDR1 MDHEN, CDR2 SYDVKM. This chain's CDR3 is CASSLRRGGGAGEQFF. As DNA, the CDR3 is TGTGCCAGCAGTTTAAGGAGAGGCGGGGGGGCCGGTGAGCAGTTCTTC.

This chain joins TRBV7-6 and TRBJ2-7; D ambiguous. The V gene lost 4 bases and the J gene lost 3 bases, with 10 bases spanning the gap. This CDR3 is 13 amino acids long. Germline V gene sequence: CDR1 SGHVS, CDR2 FNYEAQ. Written as DNA, the CDR3 is TGTGCCAGCAGCTGGATCCTGGGCTACGAGCAGTACTTC. Translation gives CASSWILGYEQYF.

This clonotype was observed a few times. The rearrangement links TRBV20-1 to TRBJ2-4; 8 bases are a match to TRBD1. The germline V gene has CDR1 DFQATT and CDR2 SNEGSKA (reference sequence). Germline trimming cut 0 bases from V and 6 bases from J; bases unmatched to any gene: 10. This CDR3 spans 16 amino acids. CDR3 residues: CSARDPTGGAGNIQYF. The CDR3 region has the DNA TGCAGTGCTAGAGATCCAACAGGGGGTGCGGGAAACATTCAGTACTTC.

This clonotype was seen a handful of times. CDR3 amino acids: CASSTPGLVAYEQYF. In DNA form, the CDR3 reads TGCGCCAGCAGCACACCGGGACTAGTGGCGTACGAGCAGTACTTC. This chain uses TRBV5-1 with TRBJ2-7; TRBD2 aligns across 8 bases. Germline CDR1 SGHRS, CDR2 YFSETQ. With V trimmed by 4 bases and J by 4 bases, 10 bases remained unmatched. This CDR3 region has 15 residues.

The V call is TRBV29-1, the J call TRBJ2-5, with 7 bases aligning to TRBD2. V lost 5 bases and J lost 5; bases outside the gene matches: 5. The CDR3 has 12 residues. CDR1 is SQVTM and CDR2 is ANQGSEA in the germline V gene. In DNA form, the CDR3 reads TGCAGCGTTTTGGAGGGAGGGGAGACCCAGTACTTC. Translation gives CSVLEGGETQYF. Complete variable domain (other parts from reference TRBV29-1 and TRBJ2-5): SAVISQKPSRDICQRGTSLTIQCQVDSQVTMMFWYRQQPGQSLTLIATANQGSEATYESGFVIDKFPISRPNLTFSTLTVSNMSPEDSSIYLCSVLEGGETQYFGPGTRLLVL.

The chain couples TRBV6-2 or TRBV6-3 to TRBJ2-7, with D tentatively TRBD2 (6 bases). The CDR3 has 14 amino acids. CDR1 and CDR2 (germline): MNHEY, SVGEGT. Trimming took 7 bases from V and 0 from J, leaving 13 bases between them. CDR3 sequence: CASTTSPSSYEQYF. CDR3 coding DNA: TGTGCCAGCACGACTAGTCCCAGCTCCTACGAGCAGTACTTC.

The table lists this clonotype with a count of one. This chain connects TRBV5-1 to TRBJ2-1; D is possibly TRBD1 (5 bases). The CDR3 covers 17 residues. With 3 bases removed from V and 3 bases from J, the gap between germline ends came to 19 bases. CDR1 and CDR2 from the germline V gene are SGHRS and YFSETQ. The CDR3 DNA is TGCGCCAGCAGCTCAAACGTGGTGCAGGGAAGCTACAATGAGCAGTTCTTC. This gives the protein CASSSNVVQGSYNEQFF.

CDR3 nucleotide sequence: TGCGCCAGCAGGCACTCTCTGGGACGATTGGACGAGCAGTACTTC. Amino acid sequence: CASRHSLGRLDEQYF. The chain employs TRBV4-1 and TRBJ2-7; perhaps D is TRBD1 or TRBD2 (5 bases each). CDR1 and CDR2 (germline): MGHRA, YSYEKL. Trimming took off 6 bases at V and 5 bases at J, with 20 bases between the two ends. CDR3 size: 15 residues.

CDR3 protein: CSAMGVGLRPYEQYF. The CDR3 coding sequence is TGCAGCGCCATGGGTGTGGGACTGCGCCCCTACGAGCAGTACTTC. The rearrangement uses TRBV29-1 and TRBJ2-7, with D maybe TRBD2 (6 bases). Germline CDR1 reads SQVTM; CDR2 reads ANQGSEA. The CDR3 sequence is 15 residues long. The germline V and J ends were trimmed by 7 bases and 2 bases, with 21 bases remaining between them.

This clonotype was detected once. The J gene is TRBJ2-3, the V gene TRBV3-1; 11 bases align to TRBD2. The ends lost 0 bases at V and 3 bases at J; junction bases unmatched: 5. This CDR3 region has 17 residues. Per germline, CDR1 LGHDT and CDR2 YNNKEL (reference sequence). The CDR3 sequence: CASSQDWPSGGTDTQYF. In nucleotides, the CDR3 is TGTGCCAGCAGCCAAGATTGGCCTAGCGGGGGGACAGATACGCAGTATTTT.

This clonotype has only a few counts. V usage is TRBV5-5 and J usage is TRBJ2-7; D is ambiguous. Germline CDR1 SGHKS, CDR2 YYEKEE (reference sequence). V was pared by 0 bases and J by 3 bases, with 7 bases between. The CDR3 contains 13 residues. CDR3 sequence (DNA): TGTGCCAGCAGCTTGGGTCTTCGCTACGAGCAGTACTTC. Residues: CASSLGLRYEQYF.

This chain joins TRBV27 and TRBJ2-7, with no clear D. The J call is doubtful: the DNA matches TRBJ2-5 better. In germline, CDR1 is MNHEY, CDR2 SMNVEV (reference sequence). There are 12 residues in the CDR3. The chain's CDR3 is CASRKDRQTQYF. The CDR3 DNA reads TGTGCCAGCAGAAAGGACCGGCAGACCCAGTACTTC.

The chain has TRBV10-1 and TRBJ2-4; D perhaps matches TRBD2 (5 bases). This CDR3 spans 17 amino acids. The V and J ends lost 7 bases and 0 bases respectively, with 19 bases between them. The germline V gene has CDR1 WNHNN and CDR2 SYGVQD (reference sequence). The CDR3, as DNA: TGCGCCAGCAACCCCGAGGGCTCCTCACTAGCCAAAAACATTCAGTACTTC. It is translated as CASNPEGSSLAKNIQYF.

As to this clonotype: One end of the junction is discordant with germline, which a read error may explain. CDR3 in amino acids: CASRPTHSYERYF. The CDR3 DNA sequence: TGTGCCAGCAGGCCAACTCACTCCTACGAGCGGTACTTC. The rearrangement links TRBV27 to TRBJ2-7; D gene uncertain. The CDR3 loop spans 13 amino acids. Germline values: CDR1 MNHEY, CDR2 SMNVEV (reference sequence).

The chain recombines TRBV4-2 with TRBJ2-1; 8 bases match TRBD1. The CDR3 is made up of 16 amino acids. Trimming cost V 1 base and J 8 bases; bases outside gene matches: 10. The germline V gene encodes CDR1 LGHNA and CDR2 YNFKEQ. Written as DNA, the CDR3 is TGTGCCAGCAGCCAAGCTTGGCAGGGGGCCACGTATGAGCAGTTCTTC. Protein sequence: CASSQAWQGATYEQFF.

The chain uses TRBV4-1 and TRBJ2-1, with 10 bases fitting TRBD2. This CDR3 region has 17 residues. J lost 3 bases, V lost 1 base, and 6 bases had no gene match. CDR1 is MGHRA and CDR2 is YSYEKL in the germline V gene. The CDR3 is CASSQAFSGGIYNEQFF. The CDR3 nucleotides read TGCGCCAGCAGCCAAGCGTTTAGCGGGGGGATCTACAATGAGCAGTTCTTC.

The V gene is TRBV14, the J gene TRBJ2-7; 8 bases match TRBD2. Trimming removed 0 bases from V and 2 bases from J; junction bases left unmatched: 3. CDR1 is SGHDN, CDR2 FVKESK, per germline. This CDR3 is 15 amino acids long. The CDR3: CASSQEGRGAYEQYF. In DNA form, the CDR3 reads TGTGCCAGCAGCCAAGAAGGGCGGGGGGCCTACGAGCAGTACTTC.

The chain carries TRBV2 and TRBJ1-5; D is uncertain. Matching the DNA end better, TRBJ2-3 makes the J call doubtful. The CDR3 spans 14 residues. Germline CDR1 SNHLY, CDR2 FYNNEI. This CDR3 reads CASMLGNGNQPQYF. The CDR3 DNA is TGTGCCAGCATGCTAGGAAATGGCAATCAGCCCCAGTATTTT.

This clonotype has only one observation. The J gene is TRBJ1-4, the V gene TRBV20-1; D may be TRBD1 (6 bases). This CDR3 contains 15 residues. V lost 2 bases to trimming and J lost 6 bases, with 16 bases between them. CDR1 and CDR2 from the germline V gene are DFQATT and SNEGSKA (reference sequence). CDR3 sequence reads: CSARPTGSRYEKLFF. CDR3 DNA: TGCAGTGCTAGACCGACAGGCAGTCGGTATGAAAAACTGTTTTTT.

The chain links TRBV4-3 to TRBJ2-2, with 10 bases lining up with TRBD2. Losses at the gene ends were 0 bases for V and 4 bases for J; bases not matched to a gene: 2. CDR1 and CDR2 (germline): LGHNA, YSLEER. The CDR3 contains 16 residues. The CDR3 sequence: CASSQDGTSVTGELFF. The CDR3 DNA is TGCGCCAGCAGCCAAGATGGGACTAGCGTCACCGGGGAGCTGTTTTTT.

The chain joins TRBV19 to TRBJ1-2; no reliable D call. Germline loops: CDR1 LNHDA, CDR2 SQIVND (reference sequence). The CDR3 has 12 amino acids. V was trimmed by 5 bases and J by 8 bases, leaving 12 bases between them. The CDR3 protein is CASSFTAEGYTF. Here the CDR3 DNA reads TGTGCCAGTAGTTTTACCGCGGAAGGCTACACCTTC.

Only a few counts were recorded for this clonotype. The J gene is TRBJ2-1, the V gene TRBV20-1; 8 positions match TRBD2. CDR1 is DFQATT, CDR2 SNEGSKA, per germline (reference sequence). This CDR3 has 13 residues. Germline trimming cut 5 bases from V and 9 bases from J; bases unmatched to any gene: 9. CDR3 sequence reads: CSASKSGSSEQFF. The CDR3 coding sequence is TGCAGTGCTTCGAAAAGCGGGAGCAGTGAGCAGTTCTTC.

The chain is built from TRBV3-1 and TRBJ2-7; 7 positions match TRBD2. The junction had 4 bases not matched to a gene; V was cut back by 6 bases and J by 5 bases. The germline CDR1 and CDR2 sequences are LGHDT and YNNKEL (reference sequence). The CDR3 has 12 amino acids. The CDR3 DNA reads TGTGCCAGCAGGAATGCGGGGGACGAGCAGTACTTC. It encodes CASRNAGDEQYF.

This chain joins TRBV7-8 and TRBJ2-7, with a tentative D call TRBD1 (6 bases). The germline V and J ends were trimmed by 5 bases and 2 bases, with 13 bases remaining between them. Germline V gene lookup returns CDR1 SGHVS and CDR2 FQNEAQ. This CDR3 contains 14 residues. CDR3 residues: CASSQQGRAYEQYF. The CDR3 nucleotides are TGTGCCAGCAGCCAACAGGGTAGGGCCTACGAGCAGTACTTC. The whole variable domain, remainder taken from reference TRBV7-8 and TRBJ2-7, is GAGVSQSPRYKVAKRGQDVALRCDPISGHVSLFWYQQALGQGPEFLTYFQNEAQLDKSGLPSDRFFAERPEGSVSTLKIQRTQQEDSAVYLCASSQQGRAYEQYFGPGTRLTVT.

This sequence joins TRBV7-2 and TRBJ2-3; 11 bases match TRBD2. The CDR3 is 15 amino acids. The ends lost 5 bases at V and 5 bases at J; junction bases unmatched: 6. Germline values: CDR1 SGHTA, CDR2 FQGNSA. Written as DNA, the CDR3 is TGTGCCAGCAGCCCCTCTAGCGGGAGGATAGATACGCAGTATTTT. This sequence encodes CASSPSSGRIDTQYF.

The chain combines TRBV7-2 with TRBJ2-7; the match to TRBD2 covers 7 bases. The DNA end is more similar to TRBJ2-4, so the J call may be wrong. The CDR3 covers 14 residues. CDR1 is SGHTA, CDR2 FQGNSA, per germline. CDR3 protein: CASSLSSGPNIQYF. CDR3 DNA sequence: TGTGCCAGCAGCTTGTCTAGCGGACCAAACATTCAGTACTTC.

This clonotype was recorded a few times. Just one base apart from a much larger clone, this may be a read error. The gene calls are TRBV29-1 and TRBJ2-1, with 10 bases that match TRBD1. Germline V gene lookup returns CDR1 SQVTM and CDR2 ANQGSEA. The V gene end was trimmed by 3 bases and the J gene end by 2 bases; junction bases not matched to a gene: 4. This CDR3 has 15 residues. The CDR3 loop reads CSVESGTGAYNEQFF. For the CDR3, the DNA is TGCAGCGTTGAGAGCGGGACAGGGGCCTACAATGAGCAGTTCTTC.

J is TRBJ1-1 and V is TRBV10-3, with a possible D match to TRBD1 (6 bases). Germline V lookup: CDR1 ENHRY, CDR2 SYGVKD. Trimming removed 3 bases at V and 1 base at J, with 30 bases between. The CDR3 is made up of 21 amino acids. The DNA for the CDR3 is TGTGCCATCAGTGAAGGGGGGTCAGGGGACTCTCGGGTGAAGGAGAACACTGAAGCTTTCTTT. The encoded protein is CAISEGGSGDSRVKENTEAFF.

The chain carries TRBV7-6 and TRBJ2-1, with D perhaps matching TRBD1 (5 bases). Between the trimmed V and J ends, which lost 2 bases and 9 bases, there was a span of 14 bases. The CDR3 loop spans 14 amino acids. Germline loops: CDR1 SGHVS, CDR2 FNYEAQ. In DNA form, the CDR3 reads TGTGCCAGCAGCTTATTGGGCAGGGTGGGTGAGCAGTTCTTC. It codes for CASSLLGRVGEQFF.